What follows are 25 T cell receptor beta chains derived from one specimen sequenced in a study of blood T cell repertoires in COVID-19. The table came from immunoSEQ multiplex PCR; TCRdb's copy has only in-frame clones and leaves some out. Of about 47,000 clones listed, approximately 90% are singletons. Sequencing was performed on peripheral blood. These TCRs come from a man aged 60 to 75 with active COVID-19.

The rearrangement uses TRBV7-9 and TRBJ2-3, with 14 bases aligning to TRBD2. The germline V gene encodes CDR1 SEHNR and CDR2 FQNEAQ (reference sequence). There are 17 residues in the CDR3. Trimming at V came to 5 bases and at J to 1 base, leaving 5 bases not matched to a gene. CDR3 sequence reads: CASSKGTSGRGTDTQYF. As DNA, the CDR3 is TGTGCCAGCAGCAAGGGGACTAGCGGGAGAGGCACAGATACGCAGTATTTT.

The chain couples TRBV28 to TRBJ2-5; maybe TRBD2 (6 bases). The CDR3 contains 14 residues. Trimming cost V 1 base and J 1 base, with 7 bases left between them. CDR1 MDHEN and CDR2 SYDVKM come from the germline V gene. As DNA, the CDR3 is TGTGCCAGCAGTTTATATAGCGGCCAAGAGACCCAGTACTTC. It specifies CASSLYSGQETQYF.

This CDR3 is CASSLTVTPGNTIYF. DNA for the CDR3: TGTGCCAGCAGTTTAACGGTAACGCCTGGAAACACCATATATTTT. The chain employs TRBV28 and TRBJ1-3; D is unresolved. CDR1 is MDHEN and CDR2 is SYDVKM in the germline V gene. The CDR3 runs to 15 residues. Trimming stripped 2 bases from V and 2 bases from J, with 10 bases between.

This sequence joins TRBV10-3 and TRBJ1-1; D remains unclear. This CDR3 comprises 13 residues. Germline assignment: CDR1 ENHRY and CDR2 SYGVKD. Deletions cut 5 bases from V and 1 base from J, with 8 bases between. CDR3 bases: TGTGCCATCAGTTGGGCCGAGAACACTGAAGCTTTCTTT. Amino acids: CAISWAENTEAFF.

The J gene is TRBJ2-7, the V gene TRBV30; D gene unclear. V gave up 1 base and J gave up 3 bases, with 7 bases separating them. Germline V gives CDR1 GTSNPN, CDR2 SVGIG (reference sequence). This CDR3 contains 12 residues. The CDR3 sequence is CAWSGNIYEQYF. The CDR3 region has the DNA TGTGCCTGGAGTGGTAACATCTACGAGCAGTACTTC.

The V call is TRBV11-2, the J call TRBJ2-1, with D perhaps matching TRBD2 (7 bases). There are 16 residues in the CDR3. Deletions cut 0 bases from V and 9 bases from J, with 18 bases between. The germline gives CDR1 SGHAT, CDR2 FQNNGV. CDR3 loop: CASSLDRGGFGFEQFF. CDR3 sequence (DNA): TGTGCCAGCAGCTTAGATAGGGGGGGATTCGGGTTTGAGCAGTTCTTC.

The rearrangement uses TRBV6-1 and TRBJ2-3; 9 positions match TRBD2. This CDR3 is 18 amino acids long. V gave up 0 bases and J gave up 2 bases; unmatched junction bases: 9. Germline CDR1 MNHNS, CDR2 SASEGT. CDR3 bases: TGTGCCAGCAGTGAAGCTCTGGGGGCTAGCGGGGTCACAGATACGCAGTATTTT. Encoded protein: CASSEALGASGVTDTQYF.

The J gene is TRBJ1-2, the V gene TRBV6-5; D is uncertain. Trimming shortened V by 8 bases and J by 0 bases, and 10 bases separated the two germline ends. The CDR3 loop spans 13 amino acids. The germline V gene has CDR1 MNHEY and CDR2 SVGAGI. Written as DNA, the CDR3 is TGTGCCAGCGGAGGTAGTACTAACTATGGCTACACCTTC. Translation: CASGGSTNYGYTF.

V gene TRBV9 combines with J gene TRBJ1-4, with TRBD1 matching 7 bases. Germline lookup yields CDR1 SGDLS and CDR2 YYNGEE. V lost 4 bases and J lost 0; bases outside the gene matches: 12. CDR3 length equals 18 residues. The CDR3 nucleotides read TGTGCCAGCAGCCCAGATTCGGGACAGCTTGCAACTAATGAAAAACTGTTTTTT. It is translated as CASSPDSGQLATNEKLFF. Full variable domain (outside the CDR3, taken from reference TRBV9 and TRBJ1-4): DSGVTQTPKHLITATGQRVTLRCSPRSGDLSVYWYQQSLDQGLQFLIQYYNGEERAKGNILERFSAQQFPDLHSELNLSSLELGDSALYFCASSPDSGQLATNEKLFFGSGTQLSVL.

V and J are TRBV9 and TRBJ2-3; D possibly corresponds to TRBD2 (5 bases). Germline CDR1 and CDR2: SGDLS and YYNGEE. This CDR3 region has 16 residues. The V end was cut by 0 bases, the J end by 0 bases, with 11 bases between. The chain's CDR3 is CASSVGTFPSTDTQYF. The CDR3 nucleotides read TGTGCCAGCAGCGTAGGGACTTTCCCTAGCACAGATACGCAGTATTTT. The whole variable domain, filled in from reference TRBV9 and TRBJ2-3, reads DSGVTQTPKHLITATGQRVTLRCSPRSGDLSVYWYQQSLDQGLQFLIQYYNGEERAKGNILERFSAQQFPDLHSELNLSSLELGDSALYFCASSVGTFPSTDTQYFGPGTRLTVL.

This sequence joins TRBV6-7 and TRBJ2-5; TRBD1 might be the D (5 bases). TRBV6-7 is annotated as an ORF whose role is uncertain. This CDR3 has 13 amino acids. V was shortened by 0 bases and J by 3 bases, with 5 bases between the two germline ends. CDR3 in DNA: TGTGCCAGCAGTTACTCGACAGAAGAGACCCAGTACTTC. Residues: CASSYSTEETQYF.

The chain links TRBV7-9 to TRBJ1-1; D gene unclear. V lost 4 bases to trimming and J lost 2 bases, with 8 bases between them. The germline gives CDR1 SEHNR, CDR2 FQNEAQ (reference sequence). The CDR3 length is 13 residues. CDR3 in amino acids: CASSSISNTEAFF. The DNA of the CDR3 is TGTGCCAGCAGCTCCATTTCCAACACTGAAGCTTTCTTT.

CDR3 DNA sequence: TGTGCCAGCAGCCGACTCGGGACAGGGAATAATGAAAAACTGTTTTTT. Translating it yields CASSRLGTGNNEKLFF. This sequence joins TRBV11-2 and TRBJ1-4; 9 bases map to TRBD1. J was trimmed by 4 bases and V by 5 bases; bases with no gene match: 8. CDR3 size: 16 residues. Per germline, CDR1 SGHAT and CDR2 FQNNGV.

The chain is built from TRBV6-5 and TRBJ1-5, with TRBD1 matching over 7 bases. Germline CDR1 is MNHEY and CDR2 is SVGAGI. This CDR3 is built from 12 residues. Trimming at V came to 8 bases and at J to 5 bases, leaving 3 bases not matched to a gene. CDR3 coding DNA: TGTGCCAGCGGGACAGCATATCAGCCCCAGCATTTT. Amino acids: CASGTAYQPQHF.

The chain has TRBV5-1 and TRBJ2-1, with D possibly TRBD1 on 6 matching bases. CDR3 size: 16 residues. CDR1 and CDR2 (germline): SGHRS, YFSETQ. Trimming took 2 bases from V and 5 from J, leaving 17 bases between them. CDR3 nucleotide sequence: TGCGCCAGCAGCTTATTTACAGGGCCTCTGAACAATGAGCAGTTCTTC. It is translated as CASSLFTGPLNNEQFF.

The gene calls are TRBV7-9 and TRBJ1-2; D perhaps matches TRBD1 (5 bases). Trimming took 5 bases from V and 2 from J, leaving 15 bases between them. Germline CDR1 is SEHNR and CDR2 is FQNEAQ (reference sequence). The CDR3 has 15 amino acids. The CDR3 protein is CASSREGLMNYGYTF. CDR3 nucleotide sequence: TGTGCCAGCAGCCGAGAGGGACTGATGAACTATGGCTACACCTTC.

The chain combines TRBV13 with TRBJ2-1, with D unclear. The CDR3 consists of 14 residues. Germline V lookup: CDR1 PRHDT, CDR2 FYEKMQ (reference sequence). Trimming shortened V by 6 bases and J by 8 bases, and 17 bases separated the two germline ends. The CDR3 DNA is TGTGCCAGCAGACCGACGACGGGTGGTTATGAGCAGTTCTTC. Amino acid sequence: CASRPTTGGYEQFF.

The CDR3 spells CASSQGTWYEQYF. In DNA form, the CDR3 reads TGCGCCAGCAGCCAAGGGACATGGTACGAGCAGTACTTC. This chain links TRBV4-3 with TRBJ2-7, with D possibly matching TRBD1 (5 bases). The CDR3 totals 13 residues. Per the germline V gene, CDR1 is LGHNA and CDR2 is YSLEER. Trimming pared 1 base from V and 4 bases from J, leaving 8 bases between.

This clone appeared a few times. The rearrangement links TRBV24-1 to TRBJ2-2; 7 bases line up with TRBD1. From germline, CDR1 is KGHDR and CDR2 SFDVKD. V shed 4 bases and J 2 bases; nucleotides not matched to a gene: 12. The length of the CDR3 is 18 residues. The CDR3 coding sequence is TGTGCCACCAGTGAAACCAACCCCGGGACAGCCAACACCGGGGAGCTGTTTTTT. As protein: CATSETNPGTANTGELFF.

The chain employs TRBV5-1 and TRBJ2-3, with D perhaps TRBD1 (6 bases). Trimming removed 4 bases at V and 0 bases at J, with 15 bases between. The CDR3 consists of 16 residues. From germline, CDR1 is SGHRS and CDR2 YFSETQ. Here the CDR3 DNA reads TGCGCCAGCAGCACCAATGGACAGCATAGCACAGATACGCAGTATTTT. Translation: CASSTNGQHSTDTQYF.

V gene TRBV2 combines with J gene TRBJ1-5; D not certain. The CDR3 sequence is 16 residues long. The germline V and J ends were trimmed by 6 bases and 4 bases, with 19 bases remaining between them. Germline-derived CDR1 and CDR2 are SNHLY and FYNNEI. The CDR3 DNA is TGTGCCAGCAGCGGGATCGCGGGCGGTGGGAATCAGCCCCAGCATTTT. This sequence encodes CASSGIAGGGNQPQHF. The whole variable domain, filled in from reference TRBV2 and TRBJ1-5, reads EPEVTQTPSHQVTQMGQEVILRCVPISNHLYFYWYRQILGQKVEFLVSFYNNEISEKSEIFDDQFSVERPDGSNFTLKIRSTKLEDSAMYFCASSGIAGGGNQPQHFGDGTRLSIL.

The CDR3 coding sequence is TGTGCCAGCAGCTTCCGGGATGAGCAGTTCTTC. The encoded protein is CASSFRDEQFF. The chain has TRBV7-9 and TRBJ2-1; D uncertain. V lost 3 bases to trimming and J lost 8 bases, with 5 bases between them. The germline CDR1 and CDR2 sequences are SEHNR and FQNEAQ (reference sequence). CDR3 length: 11 amino acids.

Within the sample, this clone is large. CDR3 region: CASSVDALAGGQEQYF. CDR3 nucleotides: TGTGCCAGCAGCGTAGATGCCCTAGCGGGGGGGCAGGAGCAGTACTTC. This sequence joins TRBV9 and TRBJ2-7, with 12 bases fitting TRBD2. This CDR3 is 16 amino acids long. J lost 7 bases, V lost 0 bases, and 8 bases had no gene match. In germline, CDR1 is SGDLS, CDR2 YYNGEE.

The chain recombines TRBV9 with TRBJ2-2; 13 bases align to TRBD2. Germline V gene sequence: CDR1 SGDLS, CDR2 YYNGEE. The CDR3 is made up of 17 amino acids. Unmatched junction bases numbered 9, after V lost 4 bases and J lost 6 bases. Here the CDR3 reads CASSWTSGGSGPGELFF. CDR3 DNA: TGTGCCAGCAGCTGGACTAGCGGGGGATCTGGACCCGGGGAGCTGTTTTTT.

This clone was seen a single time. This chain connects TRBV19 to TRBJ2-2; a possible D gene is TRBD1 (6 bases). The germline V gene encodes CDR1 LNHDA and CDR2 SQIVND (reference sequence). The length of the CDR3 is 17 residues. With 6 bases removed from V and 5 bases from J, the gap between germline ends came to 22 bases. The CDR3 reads CASRPKTRGSRTGELFF. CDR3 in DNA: TGTGCCAGTAGACCGAAAACCAGGGGCTCGAGAACCGGGGAGCTGTTTTTT. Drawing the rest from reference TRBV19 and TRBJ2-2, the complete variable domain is DGGITQSPKYLFRKEGQNVTLSCEQNLNHDAMYWYRQDPGQGLRLIYYSQIVNDFQKGDIAEGYSVSREKKESFPLTVTSAQKNPTAFYLCASRPKTRGSRTGELFFGEGSRLTVL.